This TCR beta chain appears in the sequencing data of a study of blood T cells in healthy people across ages. Using a J-beta primer mix together with a sample-barcoded 5' primer, a second PCR was run for roughly 6 to 11 cycles. Every sample gave at least 2.5 million paired-end reads containing CDR3. MiXCR was run by TCRdb on the 5' RACE reads, yielding one entry per CDR3 protein. This table has roughly 2 million distinct CDR3 sequences, around 48% appearing once. Per the germline V gene, CDR1 is SGDLS and CDR2 is YYNGEE. The CDR3 loop spans 15 amino acids. Deletions cut 0 bases from V and 0 bases from J, with 7 bases between.

The receptor was derived from a woman between 35 and 50 years old in good health. The rearrangement links TRBV9 to TRBJ2-1, with D tentatively TRBD2 (5 bases). Sample: blood. The CDR3 sequence is CASSVAEGSYNEQFF. The CDR3 coding sequence is TGTGCCAGCAGCGTAGCTGAGGGCTCCTACAATGAGCAGTTCTTC.